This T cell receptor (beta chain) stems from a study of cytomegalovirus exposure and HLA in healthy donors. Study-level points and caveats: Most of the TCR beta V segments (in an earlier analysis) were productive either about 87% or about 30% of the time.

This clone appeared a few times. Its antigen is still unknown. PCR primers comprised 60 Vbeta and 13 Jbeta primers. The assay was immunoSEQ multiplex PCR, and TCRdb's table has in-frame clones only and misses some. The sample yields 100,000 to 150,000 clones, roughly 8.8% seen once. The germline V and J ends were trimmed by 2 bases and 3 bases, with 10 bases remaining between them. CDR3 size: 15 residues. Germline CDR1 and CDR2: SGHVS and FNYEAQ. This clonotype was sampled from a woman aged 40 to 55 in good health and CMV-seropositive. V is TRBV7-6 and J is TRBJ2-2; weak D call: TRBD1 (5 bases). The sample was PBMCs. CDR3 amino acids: CASSLTGLDTGELFF. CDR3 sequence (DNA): TGTGCCAGCAGCTTAACAGGTTTAGACACCGGGGAGCTGTTTTTT.